This T cell receptor beta chain was observed in a study of identical twins. TCRdb reanalysed the 5' RACE reads using MiXCR and keeps one entry per CDR3 protein. In the table there are some 1,600,000 distinct CDR3 sequences, around 29% of which are singletons. The CDR3 runs to 16 residues. Germline lookup yields CDR1 SGHRS and CDR2 YFSETQ. Trimming took off 0 bases at V and 0 bases at J, with 12 bases between the two ends. The sample comprised cord blood. This TCR was recovered from a newborn girl in good health. The chain employs TRBV5-1 and TRBJ1-1; D possibly corresponds to TRBD1 (5 bases). The CDR3 sequence: CASSLGGVFMNTEAFF. The CDR3 DNA follows: TGCGCCAGCAGCTTGGGGGGGGTGTTCATGAACACTGAAGCTTTCTTT.